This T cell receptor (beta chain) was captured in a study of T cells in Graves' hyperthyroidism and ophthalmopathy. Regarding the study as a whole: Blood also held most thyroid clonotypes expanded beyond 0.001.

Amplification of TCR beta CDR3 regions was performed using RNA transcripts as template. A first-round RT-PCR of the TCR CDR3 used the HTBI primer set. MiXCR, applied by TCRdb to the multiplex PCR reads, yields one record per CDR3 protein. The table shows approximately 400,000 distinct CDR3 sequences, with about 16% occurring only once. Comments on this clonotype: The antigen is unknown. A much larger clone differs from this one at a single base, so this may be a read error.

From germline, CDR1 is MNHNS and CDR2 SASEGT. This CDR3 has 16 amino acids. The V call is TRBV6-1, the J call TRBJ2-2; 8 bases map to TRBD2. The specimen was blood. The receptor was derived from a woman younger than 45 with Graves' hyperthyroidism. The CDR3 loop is CAISEAMSGSGGELFF. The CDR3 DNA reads TGTGCCATCAGTGAAGCGATGAGCGGGAGTGGCGGGGAGCTGTTTTTT.